The 27 T cell receptor beta chains below all came from one sample that was sequenced in a study of CD8 T cells in Susac syndrome. Reverse transcription used roughly 0.5 to 1 ug RNA and random hexamers. TCRdb ran MiXCR on the immunoSEQ multiplex PCR reads and lists one entry per CDR3 protein. The table records about 200,000 distinct CDR3 sequences, 91% of them present only once. Specimen: CD4+ T cells from PBMCs. These receptors all come from a human donor with Susac syndrome.

This clonotype appeared a single time. Compared with germline, one end of the junction differs, possibly owing to a read error. The V and J genes are TRBV7-2 and TRBJ2-1; 9 nucleotides line up with TRBD1. Germline CDR1 SGHTA, CDR2 FQGNSA. The CDR3 sequence is 12 residues long. The CDR3 is CASGPPGQGSWF. As DNA, the CDR3 is TGTGCCAGCGGACCGCCGGGACAGGGAAGTTGGTTC. Drawing the rest from reference TRBV7-2 and TRBJ2-1, the complete variable domain is GAGVSQSPSNKVTEKGKDVELRCDPISGHTALYWYRQSLGQGLEFLIYFQGNSAPDKSGLPSDRFSAERTGGSVSTLTIQRTQQEDSAVYLCASGPPGQGSWFGPGTRLTVL.

This clonotype came up once. The chain joins TRBV12-3 or TRBV12-4 to TRBJ2-7, with D maybe TRBD2 (6 bases). The CDR3 is made up of 14 amino acids. The germline V and J ends were trimmed by 6 bases and 0 bases, with 12 bases remaining between them. CDR3 sequence: CASRASGLSYEQYF. CDR3 DNA sequence: TGTGCCAGCAGGGCGAGCGGGCTCTCCTACGAGCAGTACTTC.

The V call is TRBV10-3, the J call TRBJ2-7; D is undetermined. Trimming removed 7 bases from V and 1 base from J, with 5 bases in between. CDR1 is ENHRY, CDR2 SYGVKD, per germline. This CDR3 is built from 11 residues. The CDR3 bases are TGTGCCATCATGGAATCCTACGAGCAGTACTTC. This sequence encodes CAIMESYEQYF.

The rearrangement joins TRBV7-8 to TRBJ2-1; 12 positions match TRBD2. CDR3 length: 16 residues. V lost 5 bases, J lost 10 bases, and 12 bases stayed unmatched. The germline CDR1 and CDR2 sequences are SGHVS and FQNEAQ. CDR3 coding DNA: TGTGCCAGCAGCACGAGACTAGCGGGAGATTGGAGGGAGCAGTTCTTC. Residues: CASSTRLAGDWREQFF.

The table lists this clonotype with a count of one. The V gene is TRBV6-6, the J gene TRBJ2-7, with a possible D match to TRBD1 (6 bases). The CDR3 totals 14 residues. Germline loops: CDR1 MNHNY, CDR2 SVGAGI (reference sequence). The V end lost 4 bases, the J end lost 2 bases, and 12 bases lay between the germline ends. The CDR3 sequence: CASSSGQSTYEQYF. Written as DNA, the CDR3 is TGTGCCAGCAGTTCTGGACAGTCCACCTACGAGCAGTACTTC.

The chain couples TRBV3-1 to TRBJ2-5, with D possibly matching TRBD2 (5 bases). The CDR3 loop spans 13 amino acids. Germline V gives CDR1 LGHDT, CDR2 YNNKEL (reference sequence). V was trimmed by 4 bases and J by 5 bases, leaving 11 bases between them. The DNA for the CDR3 is TGTGCCAGCAGCCTGGGCCGGAGGGAGACCCAGTACTTC. This translates into CASSLGRRETQYF.

This rearrangement joins TRBV20-1 to TRBJ2-4, with 9 bases fitting TRBD1. This CDR3 spans 13 amino acids. J gave up 1 base and V 5 bases, and 0 bases lay outside the gene matches. Germline values: CDR1 DFQATT, CDR2 SNEGSKA (reference sequence). The CDR3 DNA reads as TGCAGTGCTGGGACAGGGGCCAAAAACATTCAGTACTTC. Translation: CSAGTGAKNIQYF.

The J gene is TRBJ1-5, the V gene TRBV12-3 or TRBV12-4; D unresolved. The CDR3 spans 13 residues. V was trimmed by 8 bases and J by 0 bases, leaving 8 bases between them. CDR3 sequence reads: CASRAYSNQPQHF. As DNA, the CDR3 is TGTGCCAGCCGGGCGTATAGCAATCAGCCCCAGCATTTT.

The genes are TRBV6-1 and TRBJ1-2, with TRBD1 matching over 7 bases. V lost 6 bases, J lost 4 bases, and 5 bases stayed unmatched. CDR1 and CDR2 from the germline V gene are MNHNS and SASEGT. This CDR3 is built from 13 residues. CDR3 in amino acids: CASSGGQVYGYTF. As DNA, the CDR3 is TGTGCCAGCAGCGGTGGACAGGTCTATGGCTACACCTTC.

V is TRBV14 and J is TRBJ2-1; 12 bases are shared with TRBD2. Germline values: CDR1 SGHDN, CDR2 FVKESK. There are 16 residues in the CDR3. V dropped 6 bases and J dropped 2; count of bases not matched to a gene: 5. The CDR3 nucleotides are TGTGCCAGCAGACAGACTAGCGGGGGACCCTACAATGAGCAGTTCTTC. It codes for CASRQTSGGPYNEQFF. The entire variable domain, with the rest obtained from reference TRBV14 and TRBJ2-1, is as follows: EAGVTQFPSHSVIEKGQTVTLRCDPISGHDNLYWYRRVMGKEIKFLLHFVKESKQDESGMPNNRFLAERTGGTYSTLKVQPAELEDSGVYFCASRQTSGGPYNEQFFGPGTRLTVL.

The CDR3 sequence: CASSFGTNNYGYTF. DNA for the CDR3: TGTGCCAGCAGCTTTGGGACAAACAACTATGGCTACACCTTC. The chain uses TRBV5-5 and TRBJ1-2; possibly TRBD1 for D (6 bases). The CDR3 has 14 residues. CDR1 and CDR2 from the germline V gene are SGHKS and YYEKEE (reference sequence). V lost 2 bases and J lost 2, with 10 bases in between.

This rearrangement joins TRBV3-1 to TRBJ2-5; D is possibly TRBD1 (6 bases). The germline V gene has CDR1 LGHDT and CDR2 YNNKEL (reference sequence). V was clipped by 5 bases and J by 5 bases, with 15 bases between them. This CDR3 contains 14 residues. CDR3 loop: CASSSTGTSETQYF. DNA for the CDR3: TGTGCCAGCAGCTCAACCGGGACATCGGAGACCCAGTACTTC.

The chain combines TRBV7-8 with TRBJ2-2; TRBD2 is a possible D gene (5 bases). The CDR3 spans 15 residues. Trimming removed 7 bases at V and 7 bases at J, with 19 bases between. The V gene's germline CDR1 is SGHVS and CDR2 FQNEAQ. The CDR3 DNA follows: TGTGCCAGCACCGAAAACGACGGGGAAGGCGGGGAGCTGTTTTTT. Translated, it gives CASTENDGEGGELFF.

For this clonotype: An end of the junction does not agree with germline; a read error may underlie this. The genes are TRBV25-1 and TRBJ2-3, with TRBD1 as a possible D gene (5 bases). The germline V gene encodes CDR1 MGHDK and CDR2 SYGVNS. The CDR3 runs to 13 residues. CDR3 loop: CASRVLSTDTQYF. CDR3 coding DNA: TGTGCAAGCAGGGTGCTTAGCACAGATACGCAGTATTTT.

This clonotype was observed a few times. The chain combines TRBV20-1 with TRBJ1-5; D not resolved. CDR3 size: 14 residues. Germline CDR1 DFQATT, CDR2 SNEGSKA (reference sequence). The V end lost 2 bases, the J end lost 0 bases, and 8 bases lay between the germline ends. The CDR3 is CSARNGYSNQPQHF. The CDR3 nucleotides are TGCAGTGCTAGAAACGGATATAGCAATCAGCCCCAGCATTTT.

This clonotype appeared a few times. The chain uses TRBV7-9 and TRBJ2-5; 7 nucleotides align to TRBD1. The germline CDR1 and CDR2 sequences are SEHNR and FQNEAQ (reference sequence). CDR3 length equals 14 residues. With 4 bases clipped from V and 1 base from J, the junction kept 3 bases outside the gene matches. CDR3 sequence: CASSSYRGQETQYF. CDR3 bases: TGTGCCAGCAGCTCTTACAGGGGCCAAGAGACCCAGTACTTC. Together with reference TRBV7-9 and TRBJ2-5, the CDR3 gives the full variable domain: DTGVSQNPRHKITKRGQNVTFRCDPISEHNRLYWYRQTLGQGPEFLTYFQNEAQLEKSRLLSDRFSAERPKGSFSTLEIQRTEQGDSAMYLCASSSYRGQETQYFGPGTRLLVL.

V gene TRBV30 combines with J gene TRBJ1-3; maybe TRBD1 (6 bases). The germline V gene encodes CDR1 GTSNPN and CDR2 SVGIG (reference sequence). The CDR3 runs to 15 residues. V dropped 1 base and J dropped 3 bases, with 13 bases sitting between them. Here the CDR3 reads CAWSGQVKFGNTIYF. CDR3 bases: TGTGCCTGGAGTGGACAGGTGAAATTTGGAAACACCATATATTTT.

V and J are TRBV20-1 and TRBJ2-3; 8 nucleotides align to TRBD2. The CDR3 is made up of 15 amino acids. CDR1 is DFQATT and CDR2 is SNEGSKA in the germline V gene (reference sequence). V trimming: 3 bases; J trimming: 3 bases; junction bases outside the gene matches: 8. The DNA for the CDR3 is TGCAGTGCTAGTTTATCGGGGGGGCTAACAGATACGCAGTATTTT. This gives the protein CSASLSGGLTDTQYF.

V and J are TRBV7-3 and TRBJ2-1; D is possibly TRBD2 (6 bases). The CDR3 runs 19 residues. The ends were cut back, 1 base at V and 4 bases at J, with 23 bases in the middle. The germline CDR1 and CDR2 sequences are SGHTA and FQGTGA. The CDR3 region is CASSLRPPGLATQYNEQFF. CDR3 DNA: TGTGCCAGCAGCTTAAGGCCCCCGGGGCTAGCGACACAATACAATGAGCAGTTCTTC.

The rearrangement uses TRBV7-9 and TRBJ2-7, with D possibly being TRBD1 or TRBD2 (5 bases each). Germline CDR1 and CDR2: SEHNR and FQNEAQ (reference sequence). The V end was cut by 1 base, the J end by 3 bases, with 13 bases between. This CDR3 has 15 residues. CDR3 residues: CASSLVGVGGYEQYF. The CDR3 DNA follows: TGTGCCAGCAGCTTAGTTGGGGTTGGGGGCTACGAGCAGTACTTC.

This clonotype was recorded only once. The chain employs TRBV6-5 and TRBJ1-3; 8 positions agree with TRBD1. The J segment lost 4 bases and the V segment lost 6 bases, leaving 5 bases of the junction unmatched. The CDR3 consists of 14 residues. Germline V lookup: CDR1 MNHEY, CDR2 SVGAGI. CDR3 sequence reads: CASSFDRGGNTIYF. In DNA form, the CDR3 reads TGTGCCAGCAGCTTCGACAGGGGAGGAAACACCATATATTTT.

This chain connects TRBV6-5 to TRBJ1-5; TRBD1 is a possible D gene (5 bases). Germline assignment: CDR1 MNHEY and CDR2 SVGAGI. Trimming left V 2 bases short and J 3 bases short, with 11 bases between. The CDR3 spans 15 residues. The CDR3 bases are TGTGCCAGCAGTTACGGCCCAGGGAACAATCAGCCCCAGCATTTT. Translation gives CASSYGPGNNQPQHF.

In its sample, this clonotype was seen a few times. One junction end does not reproduce the germline sequence, and a read error may be involved. This chain links TRBV7-7 with TRBJ2-2; 10 bases agree with TRBD2. The V gene's germline CDR1 is SSHAT and CDR2 FNYEAQ (reference sequence). This CDR3 is 15 amino acids long. The CDR3 region is CASSSGLADTGELFF. Written as DNA, the CDR3 is TGTGCTAGCAGCTCCGGACTAGCGGACACCGGGGAGCTGTTTTTT.

This chain uses TRBV5-6 with TRBJ2-2; no clear D gene. The V gene's germline CDR1 is SGHDT and CDR2 YYEEEE. Trimming shortened V by 1 base and J by 6 bases, and 7 bases separated the two germline ends. The length of the CDR3 is 13 residues. DNA for the CDR3: TGTGCCAGCAGCTTGTTTGGTTCCGGGGAGCTGTTTTTT. Protein sequence: CASSLFGSGELFF.

The chain links TRBV11-2 to TRBJ1-1, with D unresolved. Germline values: CDR1 SGHAT, CDR2 FQNNGV. CDR3 length: 13 residues. V shed 3 bases and J shed 1 base, with 6 bases lying between them. CDR3 in amino acids: CASSFPGNTEAFF. The DNA for the CDR3 is TGTGCCAGCAGCTTTCCGGGGAACACTGAAGCTTTCTTT. Variable domain in full (rest from reference TRBV11-2 and TRBJ1-1): EAGVAQSPRYKIIEKRQSVAFWCNPISGHATLYWYQQILGQGPKLLIQFQNNGVVDDSQLPKDRFSAERLKGVDSTLKIQPAKLEDSAVYLCASSFPGNTEAFFGQGTRLTVV.

The DNA of the CDR3 is TGTGCCAGCAGCCACCGAACAGGGACTTCCAGCTCCTACAATGAGCAGTTCTTC. Its translation is CASSHRTGTSSSYNEQFF. The chain has TRBV11-3 and TRBJ2-1; D tentatively fits TRBD1 or TRBD2 (6 bases each). V lost 5 bases to trimming and J lost 0 bases, with 20 bases between them. The CDR3 has 18 amino acids. CDR1 and CDR2 from the germline V gene are SGHNT and YENEEA.

J is TRBJ2-7 and V is TRBV4-1; D is tentatively TRBD1 or TRBD2 (7 bases each). The CDR3 contains 15 residues. Trimming left V 1 base short and J 8 bases short, with 18 bases between. Germline V CDR1 and CDR2: MGHRA, YSYEKL. The CDR3 region has the DNA TGCGCCAGCAGCCAAGGTGGCGGGAGACAGGGTCAGCAGTACTTC. This gives the protein CASSQGGGRQGQQYF.